This TCR beta chain was recovered during a study of shared clonotypes between healthy human individuals. A 200 ng quantity of DNA, tens of thousands of T cell genomes, went into the sorted-subset replicate PCRs. Using immunoSEQ multiplex PCR, the repertoire was profiled, and TCRdb retains in-frame clones only, with some absent. The table lists 2 million or so clones, 85% to 95% of them singletons. The V gene lost 5 bases and the J gene lost 9 bases, with 17 bases spanning the gap. The CDR3 length is 13 residues. Germline CDR1 is MNHEY and CDR2 is SVGAGI. As defined, naive CD8 cells were CD45RO-negative and positively selected for CCR7, with terminally differentiated effector memory CD45RA+ cells excluded.

The source of this sequence is a man between 18 and 29 years old in good health. Sequencing was performed on naive CD8+ T cells sorted from blood. This chain joins TRBV6-5 and TRBJ2-7; maybe TRBD1 (5 bases). Here the CDR3 reads CASSETLDSVQYF. In nucleotides, the CDR3 is TGTGCCAGCAGTGAAACCCTAGACAGTGTGCAGTACTTC.